This T cell receptor beta chain originates from a study of Ad26.COV2.S vaccination and SARS-CoV-2 variants. Study at large: Ad26.COV2.S, an intramuscular injection, was given once or twice 56 days apart. The study's findings and limits: Vaccine and placebo recipients had similar non-spike TCR breadth. Spike-specific TCR breadth ran higher among vaccine recipients than placebo recipients.

As to this clone: What it binds is unknown.

Treatment here: 15 to 20 received Ad26.COV2.S at low or high dose, single or two shots; about 5 received placebo; per-sample allocation not given. Day 63 after the first injection of vaccine or placebo was the sampling time. Built on an Ad26 vector, the vaccine expressed Wuhan-strain SARS-CoV-2 spike. The junction had 6 bases not matched to a gene; V was cut back by 5 bases and J by 6 bases. From germline, CDR1 is MNHEY and CDR2 SVGEGT. The length of the CDR3 is 14 residues. Clones were sequenced by immunoSEQ multiplex PCR, and TCRdb holds only the in-frame ones, with some missing. Here the sample spans about 320,000 clones, around 84% being singletons.

V and J are TRBV6-2 or TRBV6-3 and TRBJ2-4, with TRBD1 matching 8 bases. The sequencing used peripheral blood, collected in a trial of Ad26.COV2.S vaccine versus placebo. This clonotype was obtained from a person between 18 and 65 years old who received the Ad26.COV2.S COVID-19 vaccine or a placebo. The CDR3 is CASSRDRTINIQYF. The CDR3 bases are TGTGCCAGCAGTAGGGACAGGACTATAAACATTCAGTACTTC.